The TCR beta chain under discussion was sequenced for a study of regulatory T cells in long-lasting Graves disease. To make TCR beta libraries, researchers used iRepertoire HTBI primers and Arm-PCR of CDR3 regions. A single record per CDR3 protein comes from TCRdb applying MiXCR to the multiplex PCR reads. The table has more than 300,000 distinct CDR3 sequences, roughly a fifth seen once. This clonotype was observed at least ten times. The time point was: persistent/refractory GD, antithyroid drugs over 5 years with positive TRAb. Researchers made the TCR library from RNA that was extracted from PBMCs. V lost 1 base and J lost 5, with 9 bases in between. Germline CDR1 and CDR2: LNHNV and YYDKDF (reference sequence). This CDR3 has 14 residues.

The sample in question was peripheral blood mononuclear cells (PBMCs), obtained when the disease was refractory, from a patient treated with antithyroid drugs. The rearrangement joins TRBV15 to TRBJ1-5; D unresolved. The clonotype was recovered from a female donor with Graves disease. As DNA, the CDR3 is TGTGCCACCAGCAGAGGATGGTTAGATCAGCCCCAGCATTTT. Its translation is CATSRGWLDQPQHF.